This is a list of T cell receptor beta chains from one sample in a study of T cells in Graves' hyperthyroidism and ophthalmopathy. TCRdb analysed the multiplex PCR reads with MiXCR anew, one entry per CDR3 protein. The profile covers hundreds of thousands of distinct CDR3 sequences, with roughly a third appearing a single time and around 32% taken by the ten largest. The sequencing input was blood. The receptors come from a woman in her 40s with Graves' hyperthyroidism. CDR3s include the opening cysteine and the closing phenylalanine or tryptophan. The D gene is left open where the match is weak. A clone size is listed for some rows: how often the clone was seen (once, few, many), or a class if it is expanded.

TRBJ1-5,TRBV6-5,.,many,13,TGTGCCAGCAGTTATGGCAGAGATCAGCCCCAGCATTTT,CASSYGRDQPQHF
TRBJ1-1,TRBV7-9,.,few,14,TGTGCCTGGAGTACCGGGACGGCCAACACTGAAGCTTTCTTT,CAWSTGTANTEAFF
TRBJ2-2,TRBV6-1,TRBD2,.,17,TGTGCCAGCAGCCCCTACCTAGCGGGGATAGACACCGGGGAGCTGTTTTTT,CASSPYLAGIDTGELFF
TRBJ2-7,TRBV20-1,.,few,14,TGCAGTGCTAGTCCTGAGGACCGCCCCTACGAGCAGTACTTC,CSASPEDRPYEQYF
TRBJ1-2,TRBV5-8,.,.,14,TGTGCCAGCAGCTTGCCCCACACAGGGAAGGGCTACACCTTC,CASSLPHTGKGYTF
TRBJ2-7,TRBV4-3,.,.,15,TGCGCCAGCAGCCAAGACCCTCACGAGACCTACGAGCAGTACTTC,CASSQDPHETYEQYF
TRBJ1-4,TRBV20-1,.,many,15,TGCAGTGCTAGAGACCCTTTTGGGAGTAACGAAAAACTGTTTTTT,CSARDPFGSNEKLFF
TRBJ2-2,TRBV19,.,few,14,TGTGCCAGTAAGCCGGGCCCGAACACCGGGGAGCTGTTTTTT,CASKPGPNTGELFF
TRBJ2-7,TRBV10-3,TRBD2,few,15,TGTGCCATCAGTGATAAGACTAGCGGGGCCTACGAGCAGTACTTC,CAISDKTSGAYEQYF
TRBJ1-5,TRBV7-2,.,.,13,TGTGCCAGCAGCCCAGCGGGGGGAGAGACCCAGCATTTT,CASSPAGGETQHF
TRBJ2-5,TRBV20-1,TRBD2,many,14,TGCAGTGCTACCGCGGGAGGGCGAGGGGAGACCCAGTACTTC,CSATAGGRGETQYF
TRBJ1-2,TRBV19,TRBD1,.,14,TGTGCCAGTAGTATCGGACAGGGGGCGTCTGGCTACACCTTC,CASSIGQGASGYTF
TRBJ1-1,TRBV20-1,TRBD1,many,11,TGCAGTGCCGGCAGGGGGACGGTCGCTTTCTTT,CSAGRGTVAFF
TRBJ2-5,TRBV28,.,.,11,TGTGCCAGCAACAAGGAAGAGACCCAGTACTTC,CASNKEETQYF
TRBJ1-3,TRBV7-9,.,many,15,TGTGCCAGGTCGGCAGGGCCCTACTCTGGAAACACCATATATTTT,CARSAGPYSGNTIYF
TRBJ1-5,TRBV7-2,.,.,15,TGTGCCAGCAGCATGGATAGGGACTGCAATCAGCCCCAGCATTTT,CASSMDRDCNQPQHF
TRBJ2-7,TRBV7-2,TRBD1,many,15,TGTGCCAGCAGCCGACCAGACAGGGGATACTACGAGCAGTACTTC,CASSRPDRGYYEQYF
TRBJ1-5,TRBV6-1,TRBD1,once,15,TGTGCCAGCAGGACCGGGACAGGGGACAATCAGCCCCAGCATTTT,CASRTGTGDNQPQHF
TRBJ1-1,TRBV12-3/TRBV12-4,TRBD1,many,14,TGTGCCAGCAGTCCAGGGGACAGGGACACTGAAGCTTTCTTT,CASSPGDRDTEAFF
TRBJ2-7,TRBV28,.,few,12,TGTGCCAGCAGTCCTGAATACTACGAGCAGTACTTC,CASSPEYYEQYF
TRBJ2-7,TRBV28,.,.,13,TGTGCCAGCAGTTTATCGGCCAGGGTCGAGCAGTACTTC,CASSLSARVEQYF
TRBJ1-2,TRBV20-1,TRBD1,many,14,TGCAGTGCTACCGGACAGGGGACTAACTATGGCTACACCTTC,CSATGQGTNYGYTF
TRBJ1-1,TRBV7-3,.,many,15,TGTGCCAGCAGCTTAAATCAGGGGTGGAACACTGAAGCTTTCTTT,CASSLNQGWNTEAFF
TRBJ1-1,TRBV4-1,.,many,13,TGCGCCAGCAGCCAAGACGTCACCACTGAAGCTTTCTTT,CASSQDVTTEAFF
TRBJ1-5,TRBV7-2,.,many,12,TGTGCCAGCAGAATTTCGGATCAGCCCCAGCATTTT,CASRISDQPQHF
TRBJ2-5,TRBV10-3,.,many,14,TGTGCCATCAGAGGTCAGGACGGCCGGGAGACCCAGTACTTC,CAIRGQDGRETQYF
TRBJ2-6,TRBV20-1,.,few,16,TGCAGTGCTAGAGATCTGGGGGGTTCCGGGGCCAACGTCCTGACTTTC,CSARDLGGSGANVLTF
TRBJ2-1,TRBV29-1,.,.,14,TGCAGCGTCTTCCCAGGGAGGGACAACAGTGAGCAGTTCTTC,CSVFPGRDNSEQFF
TRBJ2-3,TRBV15,.,many,15,TGTGCCACCAGCAGGGAGAGGCAGGGAACAGATACGCAGTATTTT,CATSRERQGTDTQYF
TRBJ1-6,TRBV7-2,TRBD1,.,15,TGTGCCAGCCCCGGACAGGGCCTATATAATTCACCCCTCCACTTT,CASPGQGLYNSPLHF
TRBJ2-3,TRBV7-9,.,.,15,TGTGCCAGCAGCAGCCTTGGGGAGTTGGGAGATACGCAGTATTTT,CASSSLGELGDTQYF
TRBJ1-1,TRBV19,TRBD1,once,15,TGTGCCAGTAGTATATTCCCAGGGGGGGGGGATGAAGCTTTCTTT,CASSIFPGGGDEAFF
TRBJ1-2,TRBV7-2,.,many,13,TGTGCCAGCAGCTACTACAGGGACGGGGGCTACACCTTC,CASSYYRDGGYTF
TRBJ2-2,TRBV2,TRBD1,many,15,TGTGCCAGCAGTGTAGAGAACAGGGGAACCGGGGAGCTGTTTTTT,CASSVENRGTGELFF
TRBJ2-5,TRBV10-1,TRBD2,few,16,TGCGCCAGCAGTGATAATACCGGACTAGGGGCCGAGACCCAGTACTTC,CASSDNTGLGAETQYF
TRBJ1-1,TRBV12-3/TRBV12-4,.,few,13,TGTGCCAGCCGTTATCTGGGCCTCCCTCAAGCTTTCTTT,CASRYLGLPQAFF
TRBJ2-7,TRBV12-5,.,few,13,TGTGCTAGTGGTTTTACGGAAGGGGCCGAGCAGTACTTC,CASGFTEGAEQYF
TRBJ1-1,TRBV6-5,.,.,17,TGTGCCAGCAAAGTATCCGGGGGGCAGGTCGTGAACACTGAAGCTTTCTTT,CASKVSGGQVVNTEAFF
TRBJ2-7,TRBV7-9,TRBD1,many,14,TGTGCCAGCAGCCGCAGGACAGGGGGCAACGAGCAGTACTTC,CASSRRTGGNEQYF
TRBJ1-2,TRBV4-3,TRBD1,.,17,TGCGCCAGCAGCCAAGATTTGAGCAGGGGGAGGGACTATGGCTACACCTTC,CASSQDLSRGRDYGYTF
TRBJ1-1,TRBV13,.,few,14,TGTGCCAGCAGCTCCCAGGGGCGACCCATTGAAGCTTTCTTT,CASSSQGRPIEAFF
TRBJ1-6,TRBV6-5,.,many,13,TGTGCCAGCAGTTTTGGGACGGAAGATAGCCTCCACTTT,CASSFGTEDSLHF
TRBJ1-1,TRBV7-9,.,many,15,TGTGCCAGCAGCGGCCCAGGGTACATGAACACTGAAGCTTTCTTT,CASSGPGYMNTEAFF
TRBJ2-7,TRBV6-5,.,many,11,TGTGCCAGCAGTATTTGGGACGAGCAGTACTTC,CASSIWDEQYF